This TCR beta chain was observed in a study of shared clonotypes between healthy human individuals. Study at large: Serving as donors were a couple of women and a few men, whose ages spanned 18 to 49.

The deep-level immunoSEQ assay was used. TCRdb keeps only in-frame clones here, not all; method: immunoSEQ multiplex PCR. The table includes around 530,000 clones, roughly 72% detected once. Only a few counts were recorded for this clone. With 0 bases removed from V and 2 bases from J, the gap between germline ends came to 7 bases. The CDR3 totals 15 residues. Germline V gene lookup returns CDR1 MNHEY and CDR2 SVGAGI. This sequence originates from a woman between 40 and 50 years old in good health. Some clones in this sample may be carry-over from other donors' samples. The chain employs TRBV6-5 and TRBJ2-2; D is ambiguous. The sample comprised PBMCs. This chain's CDR3 is CASSYSVGNTGELFF. CDR3 DNA sequence: TGTGCCAGCAGTTACTCGGTTGGTAACACCGGGGAGCTGTTTTTT.